A single sample gave rise to the 2 T cell receptor beta chains below, sequenced in a study of cytomegalovirus exposure and HLA in healthy donors. Some clones are missing from TCRdb's copy, which holds only in-frame ones; the method was immunoSEQ multiplex PCR. Here the sample spans over 250,000 clones, around 86% being singletons. The specimen was PBMCs. Source of these receptors: a young woman in good health and CMV-seronegative.

This clone was seen a single time. The gene calls are TRBV11-2 and TRBJ2-5; perhaps TRBD2 as D (6 bases). From germline, CDR1 is SGHAT and CDR2 FQNNGV. This CDR3 has 12 residues. The V end was cut by 4 bases, the J end by 4 bases, with 7 bases between. The CDR3 sequence is CASSYGGETQYF. The DNA of the CDR3 is TGTGCCAGCAGCTACGGGGGAGAGACCCAGTACTTC.

The chain joins TRBV5-1 to TRBJ2-3; 9 nucleotides line up with TRBD2. The ends lost 1 base at V and 4 bases at J; junction bases unmatched: 13. CDR1 is SGHRS, CDR2 YFSETQ, per germline. This CDR3 comprises 18 residues. The CDR3 sequence: CASSLPYETSGRADTQYF. The CDR3 nucleotides are TGCGCCAGCAGCTTGCCCTACGAGACTAGCGGTAGGGCAGATACGCAGTATTTT.